This entry lists 2 T cell receptor beta chains sequenced from one sample in a study of beta chain features in type 1 diabetes. Sequencing targeted expressed TCRB transcripts, as all isolated RNA had been reverse transcribed. Produced via immunoSEQ multiplex PCR; TCRdb's table is partial and in-frame only. The sample lists some 410,000 clones, about 14% occurring once. The sequencing input was naive CD4+ T cells from blood. The receptor set was obtained from a man younger than 40 in good health.

The rearrangement uses TRBV19 and TRBJ1-1, with D unclear. The CDR3 spans 13 residues. Germline values: CDR1 LNHDA, CDR2 SQIVND (reference sequence). V lost 4 bases, J lost 1 base, and 7 bases lay in between. CDR3 loop: CASSTGKNTEAFF. The DNA for the CDR3 is TGTGCCAGTAGTACCGGCAAGAACACTGAAGCTTTCTTT.

This rearrangement joins TRBV9 to TRBJ2-3, with D perhaps matching TRBD1 or TRBD2 (5 bases each). V lost 0 bases to trimming and J lost 9 bases, with 11 bases between them. The V gene's germline CDR1 is SGDLS and CDR2 YYNGEE. This CDR3 region has 13 residues. The chain's CDR3 is CASSVGDGSTQYF. In DNA form, the CDR3 reads TGTGCCAGCAGCGTAGGGGACGGCTCAACGCAGTATTTT.